This TCR beta chain originates from a study of Ad26.COV2.S vaccination and SARS-CoV-2 variants. Across the whole study: It was the COV1001 Ad26.COV2.S trial arm that included the donor.

Study outcomes and limitations: Breadth measured for non-spike TCRs was similar across vaccine and placebo recipients. There was a possibility that the TCR breadth and depth analyses underestimated total T cell responses.

This clone was recorded only once. What it binds is not known. Regarding treatment: around 19 received Ad26.COV2.S at low or high dose, single or two shots; 5 received placebo; per-sample allocation not given. Following the first vaccine or placebo injection, samples were taken on day 63. An Ad26 vector carrying the Wuhan-strain SARS-CoV-2 spike served as the vaccine. Per germline, CDR1 LGHNA and CDR2 YSLEER. V lost 6 bases, J lost 5 bases, and 8 bases stayed unmatched. The CDR3 sequence is 16 residues long. TCRdb's copy holds only in-frame clones and misses some; the assay was immunoSEQ multiplex PCR. The repertoire holds roughly 700,000 clones, 80% to 90% seen once, with about 1.5% in the top ten.

The chain carries TRBV4-3 and TRBJ2-2; TRBD2 agrees at 11 bases. The receptor's source is a person between 18 and 60 years old who received the Ad26.COV2.S COVID-19 vaccine or a placebo. This specimen consisted of peripheral blood, obtained in a trial of Ad26.COV2.S vaccine versus placebo. CDR3 loop: CASSLLAGARTGELFF. In DNA, the CDR3 is TGCGCCAGCAGTCTACTAGCGGGGGCACGTACCGGGGAGCTGTTTTTT.